This T cell receptor beta chain is drawn from a study of T-cell reconstitution after alpha-beta-depleted transplantation in children. The study, taken as a whole, reports: The origin of alpha-beta T cells about two months after transplant was reportedly several hundred expanded graft clones. Certain patients had high TCRbeta diversity at day 60, and it came from recipient T cells and thymic progenitors that survived. Hyperexpanded clones declined; after one year, newly produced T cells mostly supplied diversity.

This clonotype appeared a few times. Its antigen is unknown. Unique molecular identifiers featured in how the TCRbeta library was prepared. TCRdb re-called the PCR reads with MiXCR, one entry per CDR3 protein. The sample records 77,000 or so distinct CDR3 sequences, approximately 18% being singletons. V lost 1 base and J 3 bases, leaving 1 base between the germline ends. The CDR3 spans 12 residues. Germline V CDR1 and CDR2: LGHDT, YNNKEL (reference sequence). The receptor was isolated from a male patient between 2 and 9 years old who had a stem cell transplant for acute lymphoblastic leukemia, so the T cells may come from the graft donor. This sequence joins TRBV3-1 and TRBJ2-1; D unclear. The starting material was PBMCs, mostly from graft donor cells, obtained 360 days after TCRalphabeta/CD19-depleted stem cell transplant. CDR3 in amino acids: CASSQGYNEQFF. DNA for the CDR3: TGTGCCAGCAGCCAAGGCTACAATGAGCAGTTCTTC.